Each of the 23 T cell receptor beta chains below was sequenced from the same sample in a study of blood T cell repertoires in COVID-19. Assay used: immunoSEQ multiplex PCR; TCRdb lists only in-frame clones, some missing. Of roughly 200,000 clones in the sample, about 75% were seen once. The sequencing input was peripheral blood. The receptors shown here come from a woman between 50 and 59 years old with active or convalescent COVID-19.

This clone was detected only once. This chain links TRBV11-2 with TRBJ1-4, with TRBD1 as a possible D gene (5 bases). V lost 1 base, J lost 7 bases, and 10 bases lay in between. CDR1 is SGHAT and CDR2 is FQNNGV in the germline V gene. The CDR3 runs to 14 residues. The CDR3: CASSLVGGSEKLFF. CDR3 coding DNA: TGTGCCAGCAGCTTAGTTGGGGGGAGTGAAAAACTGTTTTTT.

The CDR3 DNA is TGTGCCAGCAGCTCCTATGTACAGGGGAACACTGAAGCTTTCTTT. Amino acids: CASSSYVQGNTEAFF. The rearrangement uses TRBV11-1 and TRBJ1-1, with a tentative D call TRBD1 (6 bases). From germline, CDR1 is SGHAT and CDR2 FQDESV (reference sequence). The CDR3 extends over 15 amino acids. Trimming stripped 4 bases from V and 1 base from J, with 13 bases between.

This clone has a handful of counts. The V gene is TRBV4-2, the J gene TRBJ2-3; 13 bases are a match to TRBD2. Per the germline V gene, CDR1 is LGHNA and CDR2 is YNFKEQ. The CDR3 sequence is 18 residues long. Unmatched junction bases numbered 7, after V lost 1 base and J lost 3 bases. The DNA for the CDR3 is TGTGCCAGCAGCCAAGGACGGACTAGCGGGAGAATGACAGATACGCAGTATTTT. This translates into CASSQGRTSGRMTDTQYF.

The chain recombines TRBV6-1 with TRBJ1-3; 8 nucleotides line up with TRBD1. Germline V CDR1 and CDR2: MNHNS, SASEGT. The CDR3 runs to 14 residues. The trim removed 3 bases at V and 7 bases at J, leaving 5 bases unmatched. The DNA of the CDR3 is TGTGCCAGCAGTGACAGGGGGCATGGTAACACCATATATTTT. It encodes CASSDRGHGNTIYF.

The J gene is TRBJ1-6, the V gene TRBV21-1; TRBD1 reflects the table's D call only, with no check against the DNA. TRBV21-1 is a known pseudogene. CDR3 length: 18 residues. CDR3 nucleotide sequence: TGTGCCAGCAGGAAGGGACAGGGGGCAATCGCTTATAATTCACCCCTCCACTTT. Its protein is CASRKGQGAIAYNSPLHF.

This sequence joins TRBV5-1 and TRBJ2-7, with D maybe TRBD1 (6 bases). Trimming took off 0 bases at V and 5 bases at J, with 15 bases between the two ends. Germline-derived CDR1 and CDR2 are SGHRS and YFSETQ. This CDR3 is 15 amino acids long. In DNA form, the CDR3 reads TGCGCCAGCAGCTTGGAGGCAGGGGTCGGCCACGAGCAGTACTTC. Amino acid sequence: CASSLEAGVGHEQYF.

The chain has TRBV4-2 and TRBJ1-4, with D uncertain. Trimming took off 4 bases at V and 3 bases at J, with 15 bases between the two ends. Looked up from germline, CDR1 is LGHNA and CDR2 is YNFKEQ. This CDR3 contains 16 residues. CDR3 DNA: TGTGCCAGCAGCCGGAAGAGCGGCGAGGCTAATGAAAAACTGTTTTTT. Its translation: CASSRKSGEANEKLFF.

The CDR3 loop is CASSARRTGVQPQHF. The DNA for the CDR3 is TGTGCCAGCAGTGCCCGCCGGACAGGGGTTCAGCCCCAGCATTTT. The genes are TRBV2 and TRBJ1-5, with 9 bases matching TRBD1. V shed 4 bases and J 6 bases; nucleotides not matched to a gene: 7. The CDR3 covers 15 residues. CDR1 and CDR2 from the germline V gene are SNHLY and FYNNEI.

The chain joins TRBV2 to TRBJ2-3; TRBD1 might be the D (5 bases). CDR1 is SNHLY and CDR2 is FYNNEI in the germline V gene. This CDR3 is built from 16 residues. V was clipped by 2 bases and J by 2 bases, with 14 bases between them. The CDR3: CASSESQAIATDTQYF. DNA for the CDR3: TGTGCCAGCAGTGAATCACAGGCGATAGCCACAGATACGCAGTATTTT.

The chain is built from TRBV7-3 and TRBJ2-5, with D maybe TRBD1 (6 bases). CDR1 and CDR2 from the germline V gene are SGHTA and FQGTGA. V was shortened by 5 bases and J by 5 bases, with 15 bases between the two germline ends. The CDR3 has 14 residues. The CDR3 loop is CASSTAGVGETQYF. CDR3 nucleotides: TGTGCCAGCAGCACCGCAGGGGTAGGCGAGACCCAGTACTTC. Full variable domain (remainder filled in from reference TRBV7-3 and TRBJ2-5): GAGVSQTPSNKVTEKGKYVELRCDPISGHTALYWYRQSLGQGPEFLIYFQGTGAADDSGLPNDRFFAVRPEGSVSTLKIQRTERGDSAVYLCASSTAGVGETQYFGPGTRLLVL.

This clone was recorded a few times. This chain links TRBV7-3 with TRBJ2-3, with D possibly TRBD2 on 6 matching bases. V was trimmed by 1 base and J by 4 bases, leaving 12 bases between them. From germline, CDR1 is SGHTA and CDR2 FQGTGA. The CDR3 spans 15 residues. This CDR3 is CASSLSPGGADTQYF. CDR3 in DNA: TGTGCCAGCAGCTTAAGCCCAGGAGGGGCAGATACGCAGTATTTT.

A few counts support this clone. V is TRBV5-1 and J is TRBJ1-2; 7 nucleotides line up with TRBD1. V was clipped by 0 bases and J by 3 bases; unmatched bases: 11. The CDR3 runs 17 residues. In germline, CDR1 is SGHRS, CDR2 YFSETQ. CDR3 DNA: TGCGCCAGCAGCTTGGTGGCAGGGGGGCCTTTGGACTATGGCTACACCTTC. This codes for CASSLVAGGPLDYGYTF.

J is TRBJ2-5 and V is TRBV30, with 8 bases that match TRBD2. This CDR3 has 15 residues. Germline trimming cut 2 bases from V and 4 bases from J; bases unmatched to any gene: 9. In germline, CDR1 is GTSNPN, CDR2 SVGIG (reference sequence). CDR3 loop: CAWSPRAGGGETQYF. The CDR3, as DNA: TGTGCCTGGAGTCCACGCGCGGGGGGCGGAGAGACCCAGTACTTC.

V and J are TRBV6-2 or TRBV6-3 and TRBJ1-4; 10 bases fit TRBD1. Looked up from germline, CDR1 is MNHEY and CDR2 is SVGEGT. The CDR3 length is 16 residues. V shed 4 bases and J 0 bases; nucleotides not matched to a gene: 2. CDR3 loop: CASSWGQGTTNEKLFF. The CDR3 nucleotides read TGTGCCAGCAGTTGGGGACAGGGGACAACTAATGAAAAACTGTTTTTT.

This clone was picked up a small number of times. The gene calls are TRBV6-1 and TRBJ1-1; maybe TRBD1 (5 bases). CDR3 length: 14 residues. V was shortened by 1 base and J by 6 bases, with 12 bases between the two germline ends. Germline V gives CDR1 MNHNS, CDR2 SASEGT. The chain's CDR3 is CASSEGRRGAEAFF. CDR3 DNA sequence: TGTGCCAGCAGTGAAGGGAGGAGGGGCGCTGAAGCTTTCTTT.

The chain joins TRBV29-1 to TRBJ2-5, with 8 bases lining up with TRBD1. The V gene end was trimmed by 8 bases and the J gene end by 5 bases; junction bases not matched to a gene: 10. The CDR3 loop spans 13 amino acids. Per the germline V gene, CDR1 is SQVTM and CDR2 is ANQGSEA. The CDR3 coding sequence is TGCAGCATGGCCGGGACAGGAGGCGAGACCCAGTACTTC. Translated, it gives CSMAGTGGETQYF.

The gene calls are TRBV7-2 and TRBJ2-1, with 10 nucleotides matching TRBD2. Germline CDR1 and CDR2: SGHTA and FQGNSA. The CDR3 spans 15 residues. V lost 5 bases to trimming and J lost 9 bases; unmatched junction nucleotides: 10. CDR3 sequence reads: CASSDRERGGGEQFF. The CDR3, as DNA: TGTGCCAGCAGCGACAGGGAGCGGGGGGGCGGTGAGCAGTTCTTC.

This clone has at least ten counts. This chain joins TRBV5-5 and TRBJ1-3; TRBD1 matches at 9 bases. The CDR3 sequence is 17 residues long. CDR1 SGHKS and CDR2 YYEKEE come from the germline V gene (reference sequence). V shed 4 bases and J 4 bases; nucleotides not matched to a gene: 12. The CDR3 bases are TGTGCCAGCAGCCCAAGCGGGTCGGACAGGGGAGGAAACACCATATATTTT. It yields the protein CASSPSGSDRGGNTIYF.

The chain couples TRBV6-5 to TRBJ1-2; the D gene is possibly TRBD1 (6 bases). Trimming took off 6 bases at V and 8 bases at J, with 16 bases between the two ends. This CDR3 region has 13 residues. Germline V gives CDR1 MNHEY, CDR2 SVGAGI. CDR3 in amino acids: CASSGGAPSGYTF. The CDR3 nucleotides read TGTGCCAGCAGCGGGGGGGCCCCAAGCGGCTACACCTTC.

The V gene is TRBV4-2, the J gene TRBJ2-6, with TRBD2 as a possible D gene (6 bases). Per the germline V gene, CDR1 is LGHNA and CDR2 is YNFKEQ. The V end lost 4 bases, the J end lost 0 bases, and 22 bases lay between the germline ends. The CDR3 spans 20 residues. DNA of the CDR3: TGTGCCAGCAGCCGTACAAACCCGGGACTGGATAACTCTGGGGCCAACGTCCTGACTTTC. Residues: CASSRTNPGLDNSGANVLTF.

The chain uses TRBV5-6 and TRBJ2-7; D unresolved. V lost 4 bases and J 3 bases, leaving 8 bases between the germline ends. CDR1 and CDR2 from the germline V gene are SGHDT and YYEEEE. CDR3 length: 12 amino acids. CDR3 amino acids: CASSLLRYEQYF. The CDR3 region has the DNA TGTGCCAGCAGCCTACTACGCTACGAGCAGTACTTC. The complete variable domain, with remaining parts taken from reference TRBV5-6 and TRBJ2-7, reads DAGVTQSPTHLIKTRGQQVTLRCSPKSGHDTVSWYQQALGQGPQFIFQYYEEEERQRGNFPDRFSGHQFPNYSSELNVNALLLGDSALYLCASSLLRYEQYFGPGTRLTVT.

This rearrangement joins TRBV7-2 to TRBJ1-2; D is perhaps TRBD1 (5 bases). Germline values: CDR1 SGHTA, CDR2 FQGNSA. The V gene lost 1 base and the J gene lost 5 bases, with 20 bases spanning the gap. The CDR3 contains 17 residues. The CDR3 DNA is TGTGCCAGCAGCTTAGGACCCTCAGGGAGGGAGGAATATGGCTACACCTTC. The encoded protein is CASSLGPSGREEYGYTF.

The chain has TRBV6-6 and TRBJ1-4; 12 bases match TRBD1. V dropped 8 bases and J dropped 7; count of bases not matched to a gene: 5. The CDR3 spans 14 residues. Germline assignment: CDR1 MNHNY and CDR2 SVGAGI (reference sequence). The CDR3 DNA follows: TGTGCCAGCGGGGACAGGGGGCGTGGTGAAAAACTGTTTTTT. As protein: CASGDRGRGEKLFF.